This T cell receptor beta chain was recovered during a study of blood T cell repertoires in COVID-19. The repertoire was sequenced with immunoSEQ multiplex PCR; TCRdb's copy has only in-frame clones and lacks some. The table includes tens of thousands of clones, over 65% detected once. This CDR3 has 15 residues. The germline CDR1 and CDR2 sequences are MNHEY and SMNVEV (reference sequence). The V and J ends lost 4 bases and 2 bases, in that order; junction bases with no gene match: 5. The rearrangement joins TRBV27 to TRBJ1-3, with 7 bases lining up with TRBD1. This receptor was obtained from a human donor in a cohort sampled during active COVID-19. The sample consisted of peripheral blood. The CDR3 bases are TGTGCCAGCAGTTCTTGGACAGGAGCTGGAAACACCATATATTTT. Translating it yields CASSSWTGAGNTIYF.